This T cell receptor (beta chain) was retrieved from a study of OX40 agonist ivuxolimab in advanced cancers. Overall study context: Hepatocellular carcinoma, melanoma, renal cell or head and neck cancer occurred in dose-escalation patients.

Only in-frame clones appear in the TCRdb table, and some are missing; sequencing was by immunoSEQ multiplex PCR. The sample has tens of thousands of clones, roughly nine tenths seen once; the top ten hold 0.3% to 0.35%. CDR1 and CDR2 from the germline V gene are PRHDT and FYEKMQ (reference sequence). This CDR3 comprises 16 residues. V lost 5 bases and J 0 bases, leaving 13 bases between the germline ends. This TCR derives from an adult with an advanced solid tumor such as melanoma, head and neck, liver or kidney cancer. The genes are TRBV13 and TRBJ1-4, with no clear D. This material consisted of CD4+ or CD8+ T cells sorted from blood, taken in a trial of the OX40 agonist ivuxolimab. This CDR3 is CASSVQRISTNEKLFF. The CDR3 DNA reads as TGTGCCAGCAGCGTACAACGAATTTCAACTAATGAAAAACTGTTTTTT.